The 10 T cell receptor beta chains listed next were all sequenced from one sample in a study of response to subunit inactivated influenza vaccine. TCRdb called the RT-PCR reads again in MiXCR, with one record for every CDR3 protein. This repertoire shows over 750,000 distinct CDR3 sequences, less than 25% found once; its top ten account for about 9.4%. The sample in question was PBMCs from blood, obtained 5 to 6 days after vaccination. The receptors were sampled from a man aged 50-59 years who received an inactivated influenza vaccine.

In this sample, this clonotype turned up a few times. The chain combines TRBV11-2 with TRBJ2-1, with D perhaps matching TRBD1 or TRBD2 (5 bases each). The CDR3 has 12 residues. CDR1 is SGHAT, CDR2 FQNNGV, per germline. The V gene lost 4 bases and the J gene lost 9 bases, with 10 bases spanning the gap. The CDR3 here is CASSWGIFEQFF. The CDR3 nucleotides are TGTGCCAGCAGCTGGGGGATCTTTGAGCAGTTCTTC.

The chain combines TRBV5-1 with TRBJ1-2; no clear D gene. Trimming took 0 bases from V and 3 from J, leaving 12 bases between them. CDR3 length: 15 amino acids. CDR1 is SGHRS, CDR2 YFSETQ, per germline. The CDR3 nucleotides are TGCGCCAGCAGCTTGGGAAGGGTAATGGACTATGGCTACACCTTC. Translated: CASSLGRVMDYGYTF.

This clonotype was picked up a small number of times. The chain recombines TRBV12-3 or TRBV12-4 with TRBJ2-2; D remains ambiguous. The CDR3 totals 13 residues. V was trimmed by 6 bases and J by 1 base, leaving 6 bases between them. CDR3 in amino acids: CASSHRNTGELFF. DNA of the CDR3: TGTGCCAGCAGCCATCGGAACACCGGGGAGCTGTTTTTT.

The CDR3: CASSQVGRHYYGYTF. The CDR3 DNA sequence: TGCGCCAGCAGCCAAGTGGGTAGACATTACTATGGCTACACCTTC. The chain combines TRBV4-3 with TRBJ1-2; D is unclear. V lost 1 base to trimming and J lost 3 bases, with 12 bases between them. The CDR3 is 15 residues long. The V gene's germline CDR1 is LGHNA and CDR2 YSLEER.

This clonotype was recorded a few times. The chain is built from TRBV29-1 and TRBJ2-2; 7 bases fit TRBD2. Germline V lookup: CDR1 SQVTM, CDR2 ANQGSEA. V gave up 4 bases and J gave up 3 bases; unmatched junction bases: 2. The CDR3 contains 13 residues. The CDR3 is CSVGEGDTGELFF. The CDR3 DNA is TGCAGCGTTGGGGAGGGAGACACCGGGGAGCTGTTTTTT.

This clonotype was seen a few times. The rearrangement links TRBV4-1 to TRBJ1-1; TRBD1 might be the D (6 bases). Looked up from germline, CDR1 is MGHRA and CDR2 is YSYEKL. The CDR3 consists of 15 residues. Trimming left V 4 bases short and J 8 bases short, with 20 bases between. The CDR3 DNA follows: TGCGCCAGCAGCCTGAATACAGGGTTTGGGCTGGAAGCTTTCTTT. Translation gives CASSLNTGFGLEAFF.

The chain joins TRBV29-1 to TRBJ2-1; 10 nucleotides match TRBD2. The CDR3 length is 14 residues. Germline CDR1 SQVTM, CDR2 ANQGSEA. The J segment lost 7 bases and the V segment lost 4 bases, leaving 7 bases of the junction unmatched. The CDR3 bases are TGCAGCGTTGCCCCCGATAGCGGGGGGAATGAGCAGTTCTTC. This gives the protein CSVAPDSGGNEQFF.

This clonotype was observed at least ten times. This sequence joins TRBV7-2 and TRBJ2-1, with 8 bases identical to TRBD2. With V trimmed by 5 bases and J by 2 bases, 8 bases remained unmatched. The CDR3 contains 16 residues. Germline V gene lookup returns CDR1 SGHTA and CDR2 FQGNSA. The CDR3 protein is CASSRGAGGTYNEQFF. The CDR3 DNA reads TGTGCCAGCAGCCGCGGGGCGGGAGGAACCTACAATGAGCAGTTCTTC.

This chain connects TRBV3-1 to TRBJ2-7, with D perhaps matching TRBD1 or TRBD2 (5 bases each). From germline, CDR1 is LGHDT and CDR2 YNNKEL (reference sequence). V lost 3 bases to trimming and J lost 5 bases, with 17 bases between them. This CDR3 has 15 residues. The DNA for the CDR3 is TGTGCCAGCAGCCAGAGCCCGGGGCGATTCGACGAGCAGTACTTC. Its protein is CASSQSPGRFDEQYF.

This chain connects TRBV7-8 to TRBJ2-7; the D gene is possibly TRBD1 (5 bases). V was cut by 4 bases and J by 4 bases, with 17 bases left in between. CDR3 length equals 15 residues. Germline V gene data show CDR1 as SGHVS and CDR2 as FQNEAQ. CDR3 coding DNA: TGTGCCAGCAGCTCTAGGTCAGGGATGGGGTACGAGCAGTACTTC. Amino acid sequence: CASSSRSGMGYEQYF.